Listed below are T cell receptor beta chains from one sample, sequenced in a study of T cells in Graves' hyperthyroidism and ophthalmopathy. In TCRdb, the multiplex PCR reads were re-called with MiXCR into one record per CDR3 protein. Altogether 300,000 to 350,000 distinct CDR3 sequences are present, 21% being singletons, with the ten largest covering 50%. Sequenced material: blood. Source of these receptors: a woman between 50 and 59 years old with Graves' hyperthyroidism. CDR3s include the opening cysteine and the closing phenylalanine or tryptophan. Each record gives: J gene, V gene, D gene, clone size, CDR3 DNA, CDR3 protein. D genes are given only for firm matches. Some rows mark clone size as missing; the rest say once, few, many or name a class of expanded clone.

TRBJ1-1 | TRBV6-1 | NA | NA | TGTGCCACCGTATGGGATGAGACAGGAAGGGGACTGAACACTGAAGCTTTCTTT | CATVWDETGRGLNTEAFF
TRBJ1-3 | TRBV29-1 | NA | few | TGCAGCGTTGGAAACAGTTTACTTAGCTCTGGAAACACCATATATTTT | CSVGNSLLSSGNTIYF
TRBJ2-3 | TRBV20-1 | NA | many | TGCAGTGCTAGAATGGCGGCCTGGGCAGATACGCAGTATTTT | CSARMAAWADTQYF
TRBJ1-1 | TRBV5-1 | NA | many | TGCGCCAGCAGCTTGAAGGGACAACTCACTGAAGCTTTCTTT | CASSLKGQLTEAFF
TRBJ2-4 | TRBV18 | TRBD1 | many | TGTGCCAGCTCACCACCCTTGACCCGACAGGGCTCCAAAAACATTCAGTACTTC | CASSPPLTRQGSKNIQYF
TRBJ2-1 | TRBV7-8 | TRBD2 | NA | TGTGCCAGCAGCCCCAGGACTAGCGGGAGGGCACACAATGAGCAGTTCTTC | CASSPRTSGRAHNEQFF
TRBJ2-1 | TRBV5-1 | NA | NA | TGCGCCAGCAGCTCTGGACCGAACTCCTACAATGAGCAGTTCTTC | CASSSGPNSYNEQFF
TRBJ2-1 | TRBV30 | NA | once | TGTGCCTGGAGTGTTGCGGGGCCGAATGAGCAGTTCTTC | CAWSVAGPNEQFF
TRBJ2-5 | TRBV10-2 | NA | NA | TGCGCCAGCGCAGGGTCCGAGACCCAGTACTTC | CASAGSETQYF
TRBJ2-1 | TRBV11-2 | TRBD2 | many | TGTGCCAGCAGCTTAGATGGACTAGCGTTCAATGAGCAGTTCTTC | CASSLDGLAFNEQFF
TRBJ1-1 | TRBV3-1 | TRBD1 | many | TGTGCCAGCAGCCAAGGGGACAGGGTGTACACTGAAGCTTTCTTT | CASSQGDRVYTEAFF
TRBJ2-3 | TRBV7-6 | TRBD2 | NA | TGTGCCAGCAGCTTAGAATTAGCGGGAGGGCCAGGAGATACGCAGTATTTT | CASSLELAGGPGDTQYF
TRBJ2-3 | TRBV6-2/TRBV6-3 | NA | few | TGTGCCAGCATGAATCGTTATCCAGATACGCAGTATTTT | CASMNRYPDTQYF
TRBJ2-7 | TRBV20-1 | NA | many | TGCAGTGCTAGAGATTCTTCCGCGATTGCCTACGAGCAGTACTTC | CSARDSSAIAYEQYF
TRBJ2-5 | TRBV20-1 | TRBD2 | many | TGCAGTGCTAGAGCTAGCGGGGGGGAGACCCAGTACTTC | CSARASGGETQYF
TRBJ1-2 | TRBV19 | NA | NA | TGTGCCAGTAGTATAGTAGTGACGGTCGACTATGGCTACACCTTC | CASSIVVTVDYGYTF
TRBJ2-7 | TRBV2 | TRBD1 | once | TGTGCCAGCAGGGGGGACAGCCGCTCCTACGAGCAGTACTTC | CASRGDSRSYEQYF
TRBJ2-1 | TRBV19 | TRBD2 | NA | TGTGCCAGTAGTACCCTCATTACTAGCGGGGGGGGCAATGAGCAGTTCTTC | CASSTLITSGGGNEQFF
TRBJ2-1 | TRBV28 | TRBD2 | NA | TGTGCCAGCAGTTTCTCGGGACTATACAATGAGCAGTTCTTC | CASSFSGLYNEQFF
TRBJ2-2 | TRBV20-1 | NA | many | TGCAGTGCTAGTACTGGGGAGCTGTTTTTT | CSASTGELFF
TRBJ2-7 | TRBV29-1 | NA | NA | TGCAGCGTTGAGACAGGAGGCACCTACGAGCAGTACTTC | CSVETGGTYEQYF
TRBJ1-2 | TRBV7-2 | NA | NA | TGTGCCAGCAGCTTACCTGGCAGGGTCGGCCCACTGACCTTC | CASSLPGRVGPLTF